Below are 15 T cell receptor beta chains sequenced from a single sample in a study of human CD8 memory T cell subsets. Making the TCR beta libraries relied on UMI-labeled 5' RACE. TCRdb reprocessed the 5' RACE reads and keeps a single row for each CDR3 protein, giving no DNA. This sample contains more than 7,500 distinct CDR3 sequences. Sample: CD8+ T cells from PBMCs. The receptors shown here come from a human donor in good health.

This clonotype is classed as medium-sized by frequency. This sequence joins TRBV11-2 and TRBJ2-7; TCRdb reports TRBD2, a call that lacks DNA to check it against. CDR3 length equals 15 residues. Per the germline V gene, CDR1 is SGHAT and CDR2 is FQNNGV. CDR3: CASSMSGGAWGEQYF.

Considering frequency, this clonotype is medium-sized. V is TRBV5-1 and J is TRBJ1-6; TCRdb indicates TRBD1, and absent DNA this call remains unverified. Looked up from germline, CDR1 is SGHRS and CDR2 is YFSETQ. The length of the CDR3 is 16 residues. The CDR3 sequence is CASSSRPTSANSPLHF.

The chain joins TRBV7-2 to TRBJ2-1; TCRdb outputs TRBD2, but without DNA this stays unchecked. This CDR3 has 13 residues. Germline CDR1 and CDR2: SGHTA and FQGNSA. The CDR3 spells CASSSTSGYEQFF.

This chain joins TRBV20-1 and TRBJ2-1. This CDR3 has 14 residues. Germline V gene lookup returns CDR1 DFQATT and CDR2 SNEGSKA (reference sequence). The CDR3 spells CSARGTEIYNEQFF.

The chain is built from TRBV6-5 and TRBJ2-5; as DNA is missing, the TRBD2 call by TCRdb cannot be tested. Germline-derived CDR1 and CDR2 are MNHEY and SVGAGI. This CDR3 is 15 amino acids long. This CDR3 reads CASSLSGSGGETQYF.

The chain couples TRBV7-3 to TRBJ2-1; the D call from TCRdb, TRBD2, cannot be confirmed without DNA. Germline V gene data show CDR1 as SGHTA and CDR2 as FQGTGA. This CDR3 spans 15 amino acids. The CDR3 protein is CASSLSSGGYNEQFF.

The chain recombines TRBV14 with TRBJ1-5; without DNA, the TCRdb call of TRBD1 cannot be checked. This CDR3 is built from 12 residues. Germline V gene sequence: CDR1 SGHDN, CDR2 FVKESK. CDR3 region: CASRRGNGPQHF.

The CDR3 sequence is CASSWSDRALSYNSPLHF. V and J are TRBV5-1 and TRBJ1-6; TCRdb's D gene call, TRBD1, goes unchecked for lack of DNA. CDR3 length equals 18 residues. The germline gives CDR1 SGHRS, CDR2 YFSETQ.

This clonotype is medium-sized by frequency. The rearrangement joins TRBV3-1 to TRBJ2-3; TCRdb gives TRBD2 as the D gene, but with no DNA this cannot be confirmed. Per germline, CDR1 LGHDT and CDR2 YNNKEL (reference sequence). This CDR3 comprises 15 residues. This CDR3 reads CASSTPGLSSDTQYF.

This sequence joins TRBV7-8 and TRBJ2-4; absent DNA, TCRdb's TRBD1 call cannot be checked. CDR3 length: 19 amino acids. Germline loops: CDR1 SGHVS, CDR2 FQNEAQ. This CDR3 reads CASSPRTDQPVLAKNIQYF. Together with reference TRBV7-8 and TRBJ2-4, the CDR3 gives the full variable domain: GAGVSQSPRYKVAKRGQDVALRCDPISGHVSLFWYQQALGQGPEFLTYFQNEAQLDKSGLPSDRFFAERPEGSVSTLKIQRTQQEDSAVYLCASSPRTDQPVLAKNIQYFGAGTRLSVL.

The chain carries TRBV4-3 and TRBJ2-2. From germline, CDR1 is LGHNA and CDR2 YSLEER. The CDR3 extends over 15 amino acids. The CDR3 is CASSQDRVSTGELFF.

This chain uses TRBV27 with TRBJ2-7; TCRdb's assignment of TRBD2 cannot be checked, as there is no DNA. The germline CDR1 and CDR2 sequences are MNHEY and SMNVEV (reference sequence). The CDR3 has 13 amino acids. This chain's CDR3 is CASSWSSGYEQYF.

The CDR3 region is CASSEGLAQETQYF. The chain combines TRBV6-1 with TRBJ2-5; TCRdb designates TRBD2, a call that cannot be tested without DNA. Germline V gene sequence: CDR1 MNHNS, CDR2 SASEGT. The CDR3 totals 14 residues.

The V call is TRBV20-1, the J call TRBJ2-7; TCRdb selects TRBD2, and the lack of DNA leaves this call unchecked. This CDR3 is 14 amino acids long. The germline V gene encodes CDR1 DFQATT and CDR2 SNEGSKA (reference sequence). CDR3 sequence: CSARTGLVVHEQYF.

The genes are TRBV30 and TRBJ2-7; TCRdb indicates TRBD2, and absent DNA this call remains unverified. Germline assignment: CDR1 GTSNPN and CDR2 SVGIG (reference sequence). This CDR3 contains 13 residues. The CDR3 reads CAWSETSDAEQYF.